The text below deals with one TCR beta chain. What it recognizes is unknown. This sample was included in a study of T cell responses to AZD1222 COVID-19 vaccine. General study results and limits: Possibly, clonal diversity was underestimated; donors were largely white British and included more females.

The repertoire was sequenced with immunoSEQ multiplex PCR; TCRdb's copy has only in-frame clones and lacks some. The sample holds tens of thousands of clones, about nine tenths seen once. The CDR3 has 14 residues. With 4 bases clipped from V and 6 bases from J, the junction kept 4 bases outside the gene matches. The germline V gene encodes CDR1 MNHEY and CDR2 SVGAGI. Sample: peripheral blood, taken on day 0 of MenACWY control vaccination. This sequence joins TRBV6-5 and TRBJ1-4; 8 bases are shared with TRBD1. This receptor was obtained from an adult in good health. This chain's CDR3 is CASSSGTGYEKLFF. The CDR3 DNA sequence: TGTGCCAGCAGTTCCGGGACAGGATATGAAAAACTGTTTTTT.